Listed below are T cell receptor beta chains from one sample, sequenced in a study of graft-versus-host responses after intestinal transplantation. Assay used: immunoSEQ multiplex PCR; TCRdb lists only in-frame clones, some missing. The table records around 90,000 clones, 80% to 95% of them present only once. These receptors are not linked to any known antigen. The sequencing here drew on unstimulated CD4+ T cells sorted from spleen or lymph node cells, taken before intestinal transplant. The receptors come from a human donor who received an intestinal transplant. Both conserved end residues are part of each CDR3. Each record gives: CDR3 protein, CDR3 DNA, J gene, clone size, D gene, V gene. The D gene is left open where the match is weak. Clone size is stated in some rows and not others, as once, few, many or a class when expanded.

CASSNGRGITGNTIYF,TGTGCCAGTAGTAACGGACGGGGAATAACTGGAAACACCATATATTTT,TRBJ1-3,few,.,TRBV19
CASSSTQGSTYEQYF,TGCGCCAGCAGCTCAACACAGGGTTCGACTTACGAGCAGTACTTC,TRBJ2-7,.,.,TRBV5-1
CASSPEVGSSGYTF,TGCGCCAGCAGCCCGGAGGTGGGGTCGAGTGGCTACACCTTC,TRBJ1-2,.,.,TRBV5-1
CASSSGSGYGYTF,TGTGCCAGCAGCTCAGGTTCGGGCTATGGCTACACCTTC,TRBJ1-2,once,.,TRBV5-6
CASSLVWKTGWNQPQHF,TGTGCCAGCAGTTTAGTTTGGAAGACAGGTTGGAATCAGCCCCAGCATTTT,TRBJ1-5,.,.,TRBV28
CASSVAVAGNTIYF,TGTGCCAGCAGCGTAGCGGTGGCTGGAAACACCATATATTTT,TRBJ1-3,once,.,TRBV9
CASSPRDRVFRTNEKLFF,TGCGCCAGCAGCCCCCGTGACAGGGTTTTTAGAACTAATGAAAAACTGTTTTTT,TRBJ1-4,.,TRBD1,TRBV5-1
CASSYSRQGKQPQHF,TGTGCCAGCAGTTACTCCCGACAGGGGAAACAGCCCCAGCATTTT,TRBJ1-5,.,TRBD1,TRBV6-6
CASSRFKAGGPGEQYF,TGTGCCAGCAGCCGATTTAAAGCGGGAGGGCCGGGCGAGCAGTACTTC,TRBJ2-7,.,TRBD2,TRBV14
CAWKLQVTEAFF,TGTGCCTGGAAATTGCAGGTCACTGAAGCTTTCTTT,TRBJ1-1,.,.,TRBV30
CASSLVLAPPNTGELFF,TGTGCCAGCAGTTTAGTGCTGGCGCCACCGAACACCGGGGAGCTGTTTTTT,TRBJ2-2,.,.,TRBV28
CASQSRPEAGELFF,TGTGCCAGTCAATCCCGCCCGGAGGCCGGGGAGCTGTTTTTT,TRBJ2-2,once,.,TRBV6-5
CASRIDRVTYEQYF,TGTGCCAGCAGAATCGACAGAGTAACCTACGAGCAGTACTTC,TRBJ2-7,.,.,TRBV6-5
CASSEALAGGYGYTF,TGTGCCAGCAGTGAAGCCCTTGCAGGGGGCTATGGCTACACCTTC,TRBJ1-2,.,TRBD1,TRBV6-1
CASRDRTSDNEQFF,TGTGCCAGCAGAGACAGGACTAGCGACAATGAGCAGTTCTTC,TRBJ2-1,.,TRBD2,TRBV11-2
CASSLIQGGREKLFF,TGCGCCAGCAGCCTGATACAGGGAGGACGTGAAAAACTGTTTTTT,TRBJ1-4,.,.,TRBV5-1
CASSQDGDRGFYGYTF,TGCGCCAGCAGTCAAGATGGGGACAGGGGTTTCTATGGCTACACCTTC,TRBJ1-2,.,TRBD1,TRBV4-1
CASSPGGTYEQYF,TGCGCCAGCAGCCCAGGGGGAACCTACGAGCAGTACTTC,TRBJ2-7,.,TRBD1,TRBV5-1
CASSLTGTNQPQHF,TGCGCCAGCAGCCTGACAGGGACCAATCAGCCCCAGCATTTT,TRBJ1-5,.,TRBD1,TRBV5-1
CSVVASSYEQYF,TGCAGCGTTGTTGCCAGCTCCTACGAGCAGTACTTC,TRBJ2-7,.,.,TRBV29-1
CASSLGEYEQYF,TGTGCCAGCAGCTTGGGGGAATACGAGCAGTACTTC,TRBJ2-7,.,.,TRBV5-6
CASRESQGFTGELFF,TGTGCCAGCAGGGAATCACAGGGTTTCACCGGGGAGCTGTTTTTT,TRBJ2-2,.,.,TRBV6-5
CASRGTGDPNEKLFF,TGTGCCAGCAGAGGTACTGGAGATCCTAATGAAAAACTGTTTTTT,TRBJ1-4,.,.,TRBV25-1
CASSSTGHGNQPQHF,TGCGCCAGCAGCTCCACAGGACATGGCAATCAGCCCCAGCATTTT,TRBJ1-5,.,.,TRBV5-1
CASSRDGRPTDTQYF,TGTGCCAGCAGTCGGGATGGGAGACCCACAGATACGCAGTATTTT,TRBJ2-3,.,.,TRBV28
CASSGDTLYGYTF,TGTGCCAGCAGTGGGGACACCCTCTATGGCTACACCTTC,TRBJ1-2,few,.,TRBV6-1
CASSSTGTSGRHEQFF,TGTGCCAGCAGTTCTACCGGGACTAGCGGGAGACATGAGCAGTTCTTC,TRBJ2-1,.,TRBD2,TRBV28
CAISRQGDDFNEQFF,TGTGCCATCAGTAGACAGGGGGACGACTTCAATGAGCAGTTCTTC,TRBJ2-1,.,TRBD1,TRBV10-3
CASKRDRGLTEAFF,TGTGCCAGCAAGCGGGACAGGGGGCTCACTGAAGCTTTCTTT,TRBJ1-1,.,TRBD1,TRBV6-5
CASSAQPAYEQYF,TGTGCCAGCAGCGCCCAGCCCGCCTACGAGCAGTACTTC,TRBJ2-7,.,.,TRBV9
CASSPLASGRIGTDTQYF,TGTGCCAGCTCACCCCTGGCTAGCGGGAGGATCGGCACAGATACGCAGTATTTT,TRBJ2-3,.,TRBD2,TRBV18
CASSPGQGMGTDTQYF,TGCGCCAGCAGTCCCGGACAAGGGATGGGCACAGATACGCAGTATTTT,TRBJ2-3,.,.,TRBV10-1
CASSQVPSYGYTF,TGCGCCAGCAGCCAAGTGCCCTCCTATGGCTACACCTTC,TRBJ1-2,.,.,TRBV4-1